One T cell receptor beta chain is described in this entry. Between the trimmed V and J ends, which lost 4 bases and 9 bases, there was a span of 18 bases. The germline gives CDR1 MNHEY, CDR2 SVGAGI. The CDR3 covers 15 residues. The data were taken from a study of blood T cell repertoires in COVID-19. Study-level background: Samples came from the United States, Italy and Spain, spanning acute and convalescent COVID-19. Sample material is recorded as cDNA or gDNA derived from T cells, B-cell-depleted T cells, or PBMCs.

Original processing methods: Nucleated cell counts were estimated from reference gene primer amplification. TCRdb's table, derived via immunoSEQ multiplex PCR, lists solely in-frame clones and lacks some. V and J calls and clone size are those listed in that table; D and trimming were worked out from the DNA. This sample has about 170,000 clones, with 80% to 85% found just once. The Seattle site enrolled patients during active infection and followed them longitudinally. This clonotype was obtained from a woman in her seventies with COVID-19, enrolled during active disease. The chain carries TRBV6-5 and TRBJ1-4; D might be TRBD1 (6 bases). Sequenced material: peripheral blood. CDR3 region: CASSFQQGPPQKLFF. CDR3 in DNA: TGTGCCAGCAGTTTCCAACAGGGCCCGCCCCAAAAACTGTTTTTT.